A selection of T cell receptor beta chains follows, all from one sample in a study of blood T cell repertoires in COVID-19. Generated by immunoSEQ multiplex PCR, the TCRdb table keeps only in-frame clones and is missing some. The table shows about 160,000 clones, with approximately 85% occurring only once. Sequencing was performed on peripheral blood. All receptors derive from a middle-aged man with acute or convalescent COVID-19. Both conserved end residues are part of each CDR3. Fields, in order: D gene, V gene, J gene, clone size, CDR3 protein, CDR3 DNA. The D gene is left open where the match is weak. Size is stated for part of the rows, as once, few or many counts, or as a class when the clone is expanded.

.	TRBV6-6	TRBJ2-6	.	CASSPAGANVLTF	TGTGCCAGCAGCCCGGCTGGGGCCAACGTCCTGACTTTC
TRBD1	TRBV7-8	TRBJ2-7	.	CASSGPDRVYEQYF	TGTGCCAGCAGCGGGCCGGACAGGGTGTACGAGCAGTACTTC
.	TRBV9	TRBJ2-7	.	CASSPRGSGAYEQYF	TGTGCCAGCAGCCCGAGAGGGAGTGGCGCGTACGAGCAGTACTTC
.	TRBV30	TRBJ1-2	few	CAWVTGFGYTF	TGTGCCTGGGTGACAGGTTTCGGCTACACCTTC
.	TRBV3-1/TRBV3-2	TRBJ1-2	.	CASSPRLDSLSGYTF	TGTGCCAGCAGCCCTCGACTGGATTCTCTCTCTGGCTACACCTTC
TRBD2	TRBV3-1/TRBV3-2	TRBJ2-5	.	CASSQAAGGAETQYF	TGTGCCAGCAGCCAGGCAGCGGGGGGGGCAGAGACCCAGTACTTC
TRBD1	TRBV10-3	TRBJ2-6	.	CAISAQGASGANVLTF	TGTGCCATCAGTGCTCAGGGGGCAAGTGGGGCCAACGTCCTGACTTTC
.	TRBV3-1/TRBV3-2	TRBJ2-3	.	CASSQFPSSDTQYF	TGTGCCAGCAGCCAATTTCCTAGCTCAGATACGCAGTATTTT
TRBD1	TRBV29-1	TRBJ1-2	few	CSGVFETGVGYTF	TGCAGCGGTGTATTCGAGACAGGGGTCGGCTACACCTTC
TRBD1	TRBV2	TRBJ1-3	.	CASSEQGAPGNTIYF	TGTGCCAGCAGTGAGCAGGGGGCGCCGGGAAACACCATATATTTT
.	TRBV18	TRBJ2-1	.	CASPNHRGTENYNEQFF	TGTGCCAGCCCAAACCATAGGGGGACCGAGAATTACAATGAGCAGTTCTTC
.	TRBV6-2/TRBV6-3	TRBJ2-2	once	CASSSRVSGELFF	TGTGCCAGCAGTTCACGGGTTTCCGGGGAGCTGTTTTTT
.	TRBV6-2/TRBV6-3	TRBJ1-5	.	CASSYPFRPQHF	TGTGCCAGCAGTTACCCCTTTCGGCCCCAGCATTTT
.	TRBV2	TRBJ1-5	.	CASSLNQPQHF	TGTGCCAGCAGTCTCAATCAGCCCCAGCATTTT
TRBD1	TRBV9	TRBJ1-4	.	CASSVGTGYGEKLFF	TGTGCCAGCAGCGTGGGGACAGGGTATGGTGAAAAACTGTTTTTT
.	TRBV12-3/TRBV12-4	TRBJ1-3	once	CASTPSGNTIYF	TGTGCCAGCACCCCGAGCGGAAACACCATATATTTT
.	TRBV6-5	TRBJ1-1	.	CASTPLGSANTEAFF	TGTGCCAGCACCCCATTGGGGAGCGCTAACACTGAAGCTTTCTTT
.	TRBV19	TRBJ1-3	.	CASSIGGDSGNTIYF	TGTGCCAGTAGTATAGGGGGAGACTCTGGAAACACCATATATTTT
.	TRBV5-6	TRBJ2-5	.	CASSLQETQYF	TGTGCCAGCAGCTTGCAGGAGACCCAGTACTTC
TRBD1	TRBV19	TRBJ1-5	.	CASSIDREQPQHF	TGTGCCAGTAGTATTGACAGGGAACAGCCCCAGCATTTT
TRBD1	TRBV12-5	TRBJ1-1	.	CASGLAPGQANTEAFF	TGTGCTAGTGGTTTGGCCCCGGGACAGGCCAACACTGAAGCTTTCTTT
TRBD1	TRBV6-5	TRBJ1-2	once	CASTPGQGGGYTF	TGTGCCAGCACCCCGGGACAGGGCGGTGGCTACACCTTC
TRBD1	TRBV5-6	TRBJ1-5	.	CASSRRGQGAVNQPQHF	TGTGCCAGCAGCCGGCGGGGACAGGGGGCTGTCAATCAGCCCCAGCATTTT
.	TRBV30	TRBJ2-2	.	CAWSAYSTGELFF	TGTGCCTGGTCCGCTTACTCCACCGGGGAGCTGTTTTTT
TRBD2	TRBV7-9	TRBJ2-3	.	CASSFMTSGDTQYF	TGTGCCAGCAGCTTTATGACTAGCGGAGATACGCAGTATTTT
.	TRBV19	TRBJ1-2	.	CASRQGRYYGYTF	TGTGCCAGTAGGCAAGGGAGATACTATGGCTACACCTTC
.	TRBV6-1	TRBJ1-4	.	CASSDNAGLGEKLFF	TGTGCCAGCAGTGATAACGCAGGGTTGGGTGAAAAACTGTTTTTT
.	TRBV24-1	TRBJ2-2	.	CATSGRGRANTGELFF	TGTGCCACCAGCGGGAGGGGGCGGGCGAACACCGGGGAGCTGTTTTTT
.	TRBV19	TRBJ2-6	.	CASRDSGANVLTF	TGTGCCTCCCGGGATTCTGGGGCCAACGTCCTGACTTTC
.	TRBV19	TRBJ1-5	.	CASSPDSSNQPQHF	TGTGCCAGTAGTCCAGACAGCAGCAATCAGCCCCAGCATTTT
.	TRBV5-4	TRBJ2-3	.	CASRPGGATDTQYF	TGTGCCAGCAGACCTGGCGGGGCCACAGATACGCAGTATTTT
.	TRBV5-1	TRBJ1-5	.	CASSLVGDSNQPQHF	TGCGCCAGCAGCCTAGTGGGGGACTCCAATCAGCCCCAGCATTTT
.	TRBV11-2	TRBJ2-2	.	CASSFQGPGELFF	TGTGCCAGCAGCTTCCAGGGGCCCGGGGAGCTGTTTTTT
.	TRBV20-1	TRBJ2-1	once	CSASSWSSYNEQFF	TGCAGTGCTAGTAGTTGGAGCTCCTACAATGAGCAGTTCTTC
.	TRBV5-1	TRBJ1-2	.	CASSPDKSYGYTF	TGCGCCAGCAGCCCAGATAAATCCTATGGCTACACCTTC
TRBD1	TRBV19	TRBJ1-2	.	CASRGQPFGYTF	TGTGCCAGTAGGGGACAGCCGTTTGGCTACACCTTC
.	TRBV7-2	TRBJ1-5	.	CASSLVGSGNQPQHF	TGTGCCAGCAGCTTAGTAGGGTCAGGGAATCAGCCCCAGCATTTT
.	TRBV7-2	TRBJ1-6	.	CASSLGGGRRSPLHF	TGTGCCAGCAGCTTAGGGGGCGGGAGGAGATCACCCCTCCACTTT
.	TRBV5-6	TRBJ2-7	.	CASSLVGEQYF	TGTGCCAGCAGCCTCGTCGGGGAGCAGTACTTC
.	TRBV5-5	TRBJ1-5	few	CASSPRIDSPQHF	TGTGCCAGCAGCCCGAGGATAGACAGTCCCCAGCATTTT
.	TRBV5-4	TRBJ1-3	.	CASSLMGAGNTIYF	TGTGCCAGCAGCTTGATGGGCGCGGGAAACACCATATATTTT
TRBD2	TRBV7-3	TRBJ2-2	.	CASSKVLAGGSSAGELFF	TGTGCCAGCAGCAAAGTACTAGCGGGGGGGAGCTCAGCCGGGGAGCTGTTTTTT
TRBD2	TRBV7-6	TRBJ2-3	.	CATSGGLTDTQYF	TGTGCCACTAGCGGGGGGCTTACAGATACGCAGTATTTT
.	TRBV12-3/TRBV12-4	TRBJ2-1	.	CASSSGISEQFF	TGTGCCAGCAGTTCGGGGATTAGTGAGCAGTTCTTC
.	TRBV18	TRBJ1-1	.	CASSVIGGTEAFF	TGTGCCAGCTCCGTAATAGGGGGAACTGAAGCTTTCTTT
.	TRBV10-3	TRBJ1-1	.	CAISEQVNTEAFF	TGTGCCATCAGTGAACAGGTGAACACTGAAGCTTTCTTT
TRBD1	TRBV7-6	TRBJ2-3	.	CASSLMGQGVGDTQYF	TGTGCCAGCAGCTTAATGGGACAGGGGGTCGGAGATACGCAGTATTTT
.	TRBV5-4	TRBJ1-2	.	CASSLPQSSGYGYTF	TGTGCCAGCAGCTTGCCTCAATCCTCGGGCTATGGCTACACCTTC